This T cell receptor beta chain originates from a study of cytomegalovirus exposure and HLA in healthy donors. Researchers ran the PCR with 60 Vbeta and 13 Jbeta primers. Clones were read by immunoSEQ multiplex PCR, and TCRdb kept only the in-frame ones, dropping some. This table holds about 82,000 clones, 65% to 75% found once. Germline-derived CDR1 and CDR2 are SGHNT and YYREEE (reference sequence). V was pared by 3 bases and J by 5 bases, with 6 bases of the junction left unmatched. The length of the CDR3 is 15 residues. This clone has a single count. The rearrangement uses TRBV5-4 and TRBJ2-5, with 11 bases aligning to TRBD1. The receptor was derived from a man aged 25 to 40 in good health and CMV-seropositive. Sequencing used PBMCs. The CDR3 DNA reads as TGTGCCAGCAGCTCGACGGGACAGGGGGGGGAGACCCAGTACTTC. The encoded protein is CASSSTGQGGETQYF.